Each of the 29 T cell receptor beta chains below was sequenced from the same sample in a study of blood T cell repertoires in COVID-19. Produced via immunoSEQ multiplex PCR; TCRdb's table is partial and in-frame only. The sample gives some 130,000 clones, around 80% of which show up once; approximately 11% is in the top ten. The sample consisted of peripheral blood. Receptor source: a man aged 55 to 70 who had recovered from COVID-19.

The chain recombines TRBV28 with TRBJ2-7; 7 positions agree with TRBD1. CDR1 and CDR2 from the germline V gene are MDHEN and SYDVKM. The V gene end was trimmed by 5 bases and the J gene end by 3 bases; junction bases not matched to a gene: 10. The CDR3 runs 15 residues. CDR3 loop: CASSPGDSFGYEQYF. The CDR3 DNA reads as TGTGCCAGCAGTCCAGGGGACAGTTTCGGCTACGAGCAGTACTTC.

This clone was seen only a few times. V usage is TRBV18 and J usage is TRBJ2-5; 7 bases fit TRBD2. The V gene end was trimmed by 3 bases and the J gene end by 5 bases; junction bases not matched to a gene: 3. The germline V gene encodes CDR1 KGHSH and CDR2 LQKENI. The CDR3 has 13 residues. CDR3 nucleotide sequence: TGTGCCAGCTCACCGGGACTAAGGGAGACCCAGTACTTC. Protein product: CASSPGLRETQYF.

V gene TRBV2 combines with J gene TRBJ2-7; no clear D. The CDR3 contains 15 residues. V lost 1 base, J lost 0 bases, and 10 bases lay in between. Germline values: CDR1 SNHLY, CDR2 FYNNEI. The CDR3, as DNA: TGTGCCAGCAGTGAAGACAGATCAATCTCCTACGAGCAGTACTTC. Translated: CASSEDRSISYEQYF. The whole variable domain, remainder taken from reference TRBV2 and TRBJ2-7, is EPEVTQTPSHQVTQMGQEVILRCVPISNHLYFYWYRQILGQKVEFLVSFYNNEISEKSEIFDDQFSVERPDGSNFTLKIRSTKLEDSAMYFCASSEDRSISYEQYFGPGTRLTVT.

The rearrangement joins TRBV6-6 to TRBJ1-2; tentatively, D is TRBD1 (6 bases). The V gene lost 6 bases and the J gene lost 6 bases, with 8 bases spanning the gap. This CDR3 region has 11 residues. CDR1 and CDR2 (germline): MNHNY, SVGAGI (reference sequence). The DNA for the CDR3 is TGTGCCAGCAGCTCAGGGGATGGCTACACCTTC. Translating it yields CASSSGDGYTF.

The V gene is TRBV2, the J gene TRBJ1-1; D uncertain. V lost 8 bases to trimming and J lost 2 bases, with 15 bases between them. Germline values: CDR1 SNHLY, CDR2 FYNNEI. CDR3 size: 14 residues. CDR3 residues: CASLEGGFNTEAFF. The DNA of the CDR3 is TGTGCCAGCCTCGAGGGAGGGTTTAACACTGAAGCTTTCTTT.

Here the CDR3 DNA reads TGCGCCAGCAGCCTCACAGGGGGTCAAGAGACCCAGTACTTC. This gives the protein CASSLTGGQETQYF. The chain recombines TRBV4-3 with TRBJ2-5; TRBD1 matches at 8 bases. Germline-derived CDR1 and CDR2 are LGHNA and YSLEER. The CDR3 covers 14 residues. After removal of 4 bases from V and 2 bases from J, the junction contained 3 bases not matched to a gene.

The chain links TRBV18 to TRBJ1-2; TRBD1 aligns across 12 bases. With V trimmed by 5 bases and J by 7 bases, 14 bases remained unmatched. The CDR3 sequence is 17 residues long. In germline, CDR1 is KGHSH, CDR2 LQKENI. The CDR3: CASSTTAGTGGAGGYTF. CDR3 in DNA: TGTGCCAGCTCAACAACCGCCGGGACAGGGGGCGCCGGTGGCTACACCTTC.

The chain recombines TRBV18 with TRBJ1-5; D is unclear. Looked up from germline, CDR1 is KGHSH and CDR2 is LQKENI. The CDR3 contains 14 residues. Trimming removed 6 bases from V and 4 bases from J, with 13 bases in between. The CDR3 bases are TGTGCCAGCTCTACCGGTAGCGGGAATCAGCCCCAGCATTTT. Translated, it gives CASSTGSGNQPQHF.

This clone was seen a single time. The chain couples TRBV7-2 to TRBJ2-7; D is perhaps TRBD2 (6 bases). This CDR3 spans 14 amino acids. Deletions cut 5 bases from V and 4 bases from J, with 15 bases between. Germline V gene data show CDR1 as SGHTA and CDR2 as FQGNSA. CDR3 amino acids: CASSVRDSRYEQYF. CDR3 DNA sequence: TGTGCCAGCAGCGTCCGGGACTCAAGGTACGAGCAGTACTTC.

The chain combines TRBV19 with TRBJ2-1; D is possibly TRBD2 (5 bases). The germline V gene encodes CDR1 LNHDA and CDR2 SQIVND (reference sequence). The CDR3 length is 15 residues. V lost 2 bases, J lost 4 bases, and 12 bases lay in between. The CDR3, as DNA: TGTGCCAGTAGTATAAGTGGCGGGCTTTACAATGAGCAGTTCTTC. This sequence encodes CASSISGGLYNEQFF.

J is TRBJ2-3 and V is TRBV12-3 or TRBV12-4; 8 bases align to TRBD2. V lost 6 bases and J lost 3; bases outside the gene matches: 2. The CDR3 has 13 residues. The CDR3 sequence is CASRSSGTDTQYF. The CDR3 coding sequence is TGTGCCAGCAGATCTAGCGGGACAGATACGCAGTATTTT.

This chain connects TRBV7-2 to TRBJ2-7, with 10 bases lining up with TRBD2. This CDR3 is 17 amino acids long. Unmatched junction bases numbered 10, after V lost 1 base and J lost 4 bases. Germline CDR1 is SGHTA and CDR2 is FQGNSA. The CDR3 protein is CASSLGSGRSNGYEQYF. The CDR3 DNA is TGTGCCAGCAGCTTAGGTAGCGGGAGGTCTAATGGATACGAGCAGTACTTC.

The V call is TRBV6-5, the J call TRBJ2-3, with D possibly matching TRBD2 (5 bases). Trimming removed 0 bases from V and 4 bases from J, with 11 bases in between. CDR1 is MNHEY and CDR2 is SVGAGI in the germline V gene. The CDR3 is made up of 15 amino acids. Written as DNA, the CDR3 is TGTGCCAGCAGTTACTCGTACGGGATCCCAGATACGCAGTATTTT. Its protein product is CASSYSYGIPDTQYF.

Only a few counts were recorded for this clone. One end of the junction fails to match germline, which may point to a read error. This chain links TRBV10-3 with TRBJ2-7, with 9 bases fitting TRBD1. Germline values: CDR1 ENHRY, CDR2 SYGVKD. This CDR3 region has 12 residues. The CDR3 sequence is CAISDPSGQGSF. The CDR3 DNA reads as TGTGCCATCAGTGACCCCTCGGGACAGGGCTCGTTC.

The gene calls are TRBV9 and TRBJ1-5; no firm D call. V lost 4 bases to trimming and J lost 1 base, with 12 bases between them. CDR3 length: 15 residues. Germline CDR1 SGDLS, CDR2 YYNGEE. DNA for the CDR3: TGTGCCAGCAGCCCCGTCCCGGGGAGCAATCAGCCCCAGCATTTT. Amino acids: CASSPVPGSNQPQHF.

This chain connects TRBV30 to TRBJ2-7; TRBD2 is a possible D gene (6 bases). Germline assignment: CDR1 GTSNPN and CDR2 SVGIG (reference sequence). The CDR3 consists of 13 residues. The V end was cut by 5 bases, the J end by 6 bases, with 17 bases between. This chain's CDR3 is CAWERSPRGEQYF. CDR3 sequence (DNA): TGTGCCTGGGAAAGGAGCCCGCGGGGCGAGCAGTACTTC.

The DNA for the CDR3 is TGTGCCAGCAGTGAAAGGGGGCAGGGCCTCTCCTACAATGAGCAGTTCTTC. It is translated as CASSERGQGLSYNEQFF. V is TRBV6-1 and J is TRBJ2-1, with TRBD1 matching 7 bases. The CDR3 runs 17 residues. V gave up 2 bases and J gave up 0 bases; unmatched junction bases: 7. CDR1 MNHNS and CDR2 SASEGT come from the germline V gene.

J is TRBJ2-3 and V is TRBV6-5; possible D gene TRBD2, 5 bases. CDR3 length: 13 residues. V dropped 0 bases and J dropped 11 bases, with 12 bases sitting between them. CDR1 MNHEY and CDR2 SVGAGI come from the germline V gene. Here the CDR3 DNA reads TGTGCCAGCAGTTACTCCCGCGCCGGAGGGCAGTATTTT. Protein product: CASSYSRAGGQYF.

The table lists this clone with a count of one. The J gene is TRBJ2-3, the V gene TRBV5-1; D is possibly TRBD2 (6 bases). Germline CDR1 and CDR2: SGHRS and YFSETQ. The CDR3 has 14 amino acids. V shed 0 bases and J shed 4 bases, with 9 bases lying between them. The CDR3 bases are TGCGCCAGCAGCTTGGAGGAGGGGTCAGATACGCAGTATTTT. Protein sequence: CASSLEEGSDTQYF. The full variable domain, in which reference TRBV5-1 and TRBJ2-3 provide the parts outside the CDR3, is KAGVTQTPRYLIKTRGQQVTLSCSPISGHRSVSWYQQTPGQGLQFLFEYFSETQRNKGNFPGRFSGRQFSNSRSEMNVSTLELGDSALYLCASSLEEGSDTQYFGPGTRLTVL.

The V and J genes are TRBV30 and TRBJ2-7; D is perhaps TRBD1 (5 bases). The CDR3 consists of 12 residues. Germline CDR1 GTSNPN, CDR2 SVGIG (reference sequence). With 2 bases removed from V and 7 bases from J, the gap between germline ends came to 12 bases. CDR3 sequence: CAWSLWQGEQYF. In nucleotides, the CDR3 is TGTGCCTGGAGTCTTTGGCAGGGTGAGCAGTACTTC. Supplemented by reference TRBV30 and TRBJ2-7, the full variable domain reads SQTIHQWPATLVQPVGSPLSLECTVEGTSNPNLYWYRQAAGRGLQLLFYSVGIGQISSEVPQNLSASRPQDRQFILSSKKLLLSDSGFYLCAWSLWQGEQYFGPGTRLTVT.

V usage is TRBV2 and J usage is TRBJ2-7; 7 nucleotides agree with TRBD1. V trimming: 8 bases; J trimming: 3 bases; junction bases outside the gene matches: 7. This CDR3 region has 13 residues. Germline CDR1 SNHLY, CDR2 FYNNEI. As DNA, the CDR3 is TGTGCCAGCGTTGCGGACAGGCTCTACGAGCAGTACTTC. It yields the protein CASVADRLYEQYF.

This clone occurred many times. CDR3 sequence (DNA): TGTGCCACCACCGGGACGGCGGGAGAAAAACTGTTTTTT. This sequence encodes CATTGTAGEKLFF. The rearrangement links TRBV19 to TRBJ1-4; TRBD1 might be the D (5 bases). Germline V CDR1 and CDR2: LNHDA, SQIVND (reference sequence). There are 13 residues in the CDR3. Trimming pared 10 bases from V and 8 bases from J, leaving 17 bases between.

This clone was detected once. The chain joins TRBV6-1 to TRBJ2-3, with D maybe TRBD1 (5 bases). CDR1 and CDR2 (germline): MNHNS, SASEGT. Trimming cost V 2 bases and J 5 bases, with 14 bases left between them. The CDR3 runs 15 residues. The CDR3 here is CASSERGYPGDTQYF. DNA for the CDR3: TGTGCCAGCAGTGAAAGGGGCTACCCTGGAGATACGCAGTATTTT.

The chain carries TRBV29-1 and TRBJ1-5, with a weak D call TRBD1 (5 bases). The CDR3 extends over 13 amino acids. V lost 4 bases and J lost 5, with 12 bases in between. Germline-derived CDR1 and CDR2 are SQVTM and ANQGSEA. Here the CDR3 reads CSVGVGADQPQHF. The CDR3 region has the DNA TGCAGCGTTGGTGTAGGGGCGGATCAGCCCCAGCATTTT.

The chain combines TRBV6-2 or TRBV6-3 with TRBJ1-1; D unclear. The CDR3 is made up of 13 amino acids. The V and J ends lost 3 bases and 1 base respectively, with 6 bases between them. Germline V gene data show CDR1 as MNHEY and CDR2 as SVGEGT. CDR3 sequence reads: CASSYRGNTEAFF. The CDR3 DNA is TGTGCCAGCAGTTATCGGGGGAACACTGAAGCTTTCTTT.

The chain recombines TRBV9 with TRBJ2-5, with 7 bases aligning to TRBD2. This CDR3 is 16 amino acids long. CDR1 is SGDLS, CDR2 YYNGEE, per germline. Trimming took 2 bases from V and 2 from J; bases not matched to a gene: 9. The CDR3 region is CASSVGGTTNQETQYF. CDR3 bases: TGTGCCAGCAGCGTGGGGGGGACTACAAATCAAGAGACCCAGTACTTC.

The chain uses TRBV4-2 and TRBJ2-3, with a weak D call TRBD2 (7 bases). This CDR3 region has 15 residues. The V gene lost 3 bases and the J gene lost 2 bases, with 12 bases spanning the gap. The V gene's germline CDR1 is LGHNA and CDR2 YNFKEQ. The CDR3 DNA is TGTGCCAGCAGCCACTTGCGGGGGCTCACAGATACGCAGTATTTT. It specifies CASSHLRGLTDTQYF.

The rearrangement uses TRBV24-1 and TRBJ2-5; the match to TRBD2 covers 13 bases. The CDR3 totals 14 residues. The V and J ends lost 2 bases and 8 bases, in that order; junction bases with no gene match: 1. Germline lookup yields CDR1 KGHDR and CDR2 SFDVKD. The chain's CDR3 is CATSDWTSGGTQYF. CDR3 sequence (DNA): TGTGCCACCAGTGATTGGACTAGCGGGGGTACCCAGTACTTC.

This sequence joins TRBV18 and TRBJ2-4, with D perhaps TRBD1 (5 bases). Trimming left V 3 bases short and J 2 bases short, with 14 bases between. This CDR3 is 16 amino acids long. The V gene's germline CDR1 is KGHSH and CDR2 LQKENI. The chain's CDR3 is CASSPRAGPTKNIQYF. As DNA, the CDR3 is TGTGCCAGCTCACCCCGGGCAGGGCCAACCAAAAACATTCAGTACTTC. The entire variable domain, with the rest obtained from reference TRBV18 and TRBJ2-4, is as follows: NAGVMQNPRHLVRRRGQEARLRCSPMKGHSHVYWYRQLPEEGLKFMVYLQKENIIDESGMPKERFSAEFPKEGPSILRIQQVVRGDSAAYFCASSPRAGPTKNIQYFGAGTRLSVL.